Below are 7 T cell receptor beta chains sequenced from a single sample in a study of T cell responses to AZD1222 COVID-19 vaccine. The table came from immunoSEQ multiplex PCR; TCRdb's copy has only in-frame clones and leaves some out. This sample yields 180,000 or so clones, of which 90% to 95% are seen a single time; about 0.6% belongs to the top ten. The sequencing here drew on peripheral blood, taken on day 0 of AZD1222 vaccination. These receptors all come from an adult in good health.

The chain uses TRBV10-2 and TRBJ1-1; D is possibly TRBD1 (5 bases). V was trimmed by 8 bases and J by 4 bases, leaving 14 bases between them. In germline, CDR1 is WSHSY, CDR2 SAAADI. The CDR3 length is 13 residues. The CDR3 coding sequence is TGCGCCAGCTTTCAGGGCAGCGGCACTGAAGCTTTCTTT. This translates into CASFQGSGTEAFF.

The chain is built from TRBV9 and TRBJ2-1; the D gene is possibly TRBD2 (5 bases). V lost 4 bases to trimming and J lost 0 bases, with 8 bases between them. Looked up from germline, CDR1 is SGDLS and CDR2 is YYNGEE. CDR3 length: 14 residues. The CDR3 coding sequence is TGTGCCAGCAGCACTGGGAGCTCCTACAATGAGCAGTTCTTC. This sequence encodes CASSTGSSYNEQFF. Filled out from reference TRBV9 and TRBJ2-1, the complete variable domain reads DSGVTQTPKHLITATGQRVTLRCSPRSGDLSVYWYQQSLDQGLQFLIQYYNGEERAKGNILERFSAQQFPDLHSELNLSSLELGDSALYFCASSTGSSYNEQFFGPGTRLTVL.

This chain links TRBV19 with TRBJ1-5; no firm D call. The germline CDR1 and CDR2 sequences are LNHDA and SQIVND (reference sequence). The CDR3 is 13 amino acids. Trimming removed 6 bases from V and 4 bases from J, with 10 bases in between. CDR3 protein: CASRVGTNQPQHF. The CDR3 coding sequence is TGTGCCAGTAGGGTAGGTACTAATCAGCCCCAGCATTTT.

The chain has TRBV27 and TRBJ1-6, with D hard to call. Germline-derived CDR1 and CDR2 are MNHEY and SMNVEV (reference sequence). Deletions cut 6 bases from V and 7 bases from J, with 7 bases between. The CDR3 length is 12 residues. The CDR3 loop reads CASRIGNSPLHF. CDR3 DNA: TGTGCCAGCAGAATTGGGAATTCACCCCTCCACTTT.

V and J are TRBV10-2 and TRBJ2-7; D is tentatively TRBD1 or TRBD2 (5 bases each). The CDR3 totals 15 residues. The germline V gene has CDR1 WSHSY and CDR2 SAAADI. V was trimmed by 7 bases and J by 0 bases, leaving 16 bases between them. The CDR3 sequence is CASNQRGRRSYEQYF. CDR3 in DNA: TGCGCCAGCAACCAACGGGGACGACGCTCCTACGAGCAGTACTTC.

The count of this clone is one. This CDR3 is CASRSSRGTSGGRGEQFF. The DNA of the CDR3 is TGTGCCAGCAGAAGTTCTCGGGGGACTAGCGGCGGGAGAGGTGAGCAGTTCTTC. The genes are TRBV28 and TRBJ2-1, with 11 bases aligning to TRBD2. Germline assignment: CDR1 MDHEN and CDR2 SYDVKM. This CDR3 is 18 amino acids long. V lost 6 bases to trimming and J lost 9 bases; unmatched junction nucleotides: 19.

The CDR3 protein is CASSLASAGAQSGELFF. The CDR3 nucleotides read TGTGCCAGCAGCTTAGCGTCGGCGGGGGCGCAGAGCGGGGAGCTGTTTTTT. The chain carries TRBV7-9 and TRBJ2-2; TRBD2 is a possible D gene (7 bases). V was pared by 0 bases and J by 7 bases, with 18 bases between. CDR3 length: 17 amino acids. Per the germline V gene, CDR1 is SEHNR and CDR2 is FQNEAQ (reference sequence).